The 21 T cell receptor beta chains presented below share a single source sample, sequenced in a study of T cell changes during pregnancy in multiple sclerosis. Using immunoSEQ multiplex PCR, the repertoire was profiled, and TCRdb retains in-frame clones only, with some absent. The profile shows around 64,000 clones, nearly 95% of them singletons. The material sequenced was CD4+ T cells from peripheral blood mononuclear cells, taken after pregnancy. The receptors derive from a female donor with multiple sclerosis, enrolled in a pregnancy study.

The V call is TRBV9, the J call TRBJ1-3; D remains ambiguous. Trimming stripped 0 bases from V and 8 bases from J, with 15 bases between. Germline V gene lookup returns CDR1 SGDLS and CDR2 YYNGEE. The CDR3 spans 15 residues. The CDR3 coding sequence is TGTGCCAGCAGCGTAGTGGAGGGTTCGGGAGACACCATATATTTT. Its protein product is CASSVVEGSGDTIYF.

This CDR3 is CASSGAAGGSYNEQFF. Here the CDR3 DNA reads TGTGCCAGCAGCGGGGCGGCGGGGGGCTCCTACAATGAGCAGTTCTTC. V gene TRBV7-3 combines with J gene TRBJ2-1, with 8 positions matching TRBD2. After removal of 5 bases from V and 0 bases from J, the junction contained 6 bases not matched to a gene. Germline CDR1 reads SGHTA; CDR2 reads FQGTGA. The CDR3 sequence is 16 residues long.

The chain employs TRBV7-2 and TRBJ2-5; tentatively, D is TRBD2 (7 bases). The V gene's germline CDR1 is SGHTA and CDR2 FQGNSA. The ends were cut back, 3 bases at V and 1 base at J, with 9 bases in the middle. This CDR3 contains 14 residues. Here the CDR3 DNA reads TGTGCCAGCAGCTTTGGGGGGGCCCAAGAGACCCAGTACTTC. It codes for CASSFGGAQETQYF.

This clone appeared once. The V gene is TRBV10-1, the J gene TRBJ1-6, with TRBD1 identical over 11 bases. The junction had 8 bases not matched to a gene; V was cut back by 7 bases and J by 6 bases. Germline V lookup: CDR1 WNHNN, CDR2 SYGVQD (reference sequence). The length of the CDR3 is 16 residues. This CDR3 reads CASTPDRGQLNSPLHF. The CDR3 region has the DNA TGCGCCAGCACTCCGGACAGGGGGCAACTTAATTCACCCCTCCACTTT.

CDR3 nucleotide sequence: TGTGCCAGTAGTAACAGGGAAGAAAACTATGGCTACACCTTC. As protein: CASSNREENYGYTF. The rearrangement joins TRBV19 to TRBJ1-2, with D possibly matching TRBD1 (6 bases). V was trimmed by 4 bases and J by 2 bases, leaving 11 bases between them. This CDR3 spans 14 amino acids. The germline V gene has CDR1 LNHDA and CDR2 SQIVND (reference sequence). Looking up the rest from reference TRBV19 and TRBJ1-2 gives the full variable domain: DGGITQSPKYLFRKEGQNVTLSCEQNLNHDAMYWYRQDPGQGLRLIYYSQIVNDFQKGDIAEGYSVSREKKESFPLTVTSAQKNPTAFYLCASSNREENYGYTFGSGTRLTVV.

V usage is TRBV6-4 and J usage is TRBJ2-6; perhaps TRBD1 as D (6 bases). Germline V gene sequence: CDR1 MRHNA, CDR2 SNTAGT. Trimming removed 5 bases from V and 0 bases from J, with 11 bases in between. The CDR3 length is 16 residues. The CDR3 coding sequence is TGTGCCAGCAGTCCAGGGGTTGCCTCTGGGGCCAACGTCCTGACTTTC. Its protein is CASSPGVASGANVLTF.

The V gene is TRBV19, the J gene TRBJ2-3; TRBD1 agrees at 7 bases. The CDR3 totals 13 residues. With V trimmed by 9 bases and J by 2 bases, 5 bases remained unmatched. Germline CDR1 and CDR2: LNHDA and SQIVND (reference sequence). CDR3 sequence reads: CASTGDLTDTQYF. CDR3 coding DNA: TGTGCCAGCACAGGGGATCTCACAGATACGCAGTATTTT.

This clone was detected once. The gene calls are TRBV15 and TRBJ1-1; 11 nucleotides agree with TRBD1. V shed 0 bases and J 0 bases; nucleotides not matched to a gene: 0. The CDR3 extends over 16 amino acids. Germline V gene sequence: CDR1 LNHNV, CDR2 YYDKDF (reference sequence). The CDR3 sequence is CATSREGQGVNTEAFF. CDR3 DNA: TGTGCCACCAGCAGAGAGGGACAGGGGGTGAACACTGAAGCTTTCTTT.

This clone was seen a single time. The chain employs TRBV18 and TRBJ2-7; the D gene is possibly TRBD2 (5 bases). CDR1 and CDR2 from the germline V gene are KGHSH and LQKENI. Trimming removed 6 bases at V and 1 base at J, with 10 bases between. CDR3 length: 13 amino acids. The CDR3 DNA reads TGTGCCAGCTCGCCCTCGGGGTCCTACGAGCAGTACTTC. Protein: CASSPSGSYEQYF.

CDR3: CASSASGQPVTDTQYF. The CDR3, as DNA: TGTGCCAGCAGTGCTTCGGGACAGCCTGTCACAGATACGCAGTATTTT. The J gene is TRBJ2-3, the V gene TRBV28; 7 bases are a match to TRBD1. V was clipped by 5 bases and J by 2 bases; unmatched bases: 10. The CDR3 loop spans 16 amino acids. Germline V gene sequence: CDR1 MDHEN, CDR2 SYDVKM.

This rearrangement joins TRBV5-4 to TRBJ2-7; no clear D. Germline V gene sequence: CDR1 SGHNT, CDR2 YYREEE (reference sequence). V lost 0 bases, J lost 0 bases, and 10 bases lay in between. The CDR3 contains 15 residues. The DNA for the CDR3 is TGTGCCAGCAGCTTGGTGGCGGCCTCCTCCTACGAGCAGTACTTC. It encodes CASSLVAASSYEQYF.

The rearrangement links TRBV6-1 to TRBJ2-3; TRBD2 might be the D (5 bases). The CDR3 consists of 15 residues. The ends were cut back, 3 bases at V and 2 bases at J, with 12 bases in the middle. Germline loops: CDR1 MNHNS, CDR2 SASEGT. The CDR3 DNA reads as TGTGCCAGCAGTGACTCCGGACTTACCACAGATACGCAGTATTTT. Amino acids: CASSDSGLTTDTQYF.

V is TRBV18 and J is TRBJ1-5, with D tentatively TRBD1 (6 bases). From germline, CDR1 is KGHSH and CDR2 LQKENI. The CDR3 spans 14 residues. V lost 6 bases and J 11 bases, leaving 20 bases between the germline ends. CDR3 in amino acids: CASSPGGGPPSQHF. The CDR3 nucleotides read TGTGCCAGCTCCCCGGGAGGGGGTCCCCCGTCCCAGCATTTT.

J is TRBJ1-5 and V is TRBV7-8; possibly TRBD1 for D (6 bases). Per germline, CDR1 SGHVS and CDR2 FQNEAQ. CDR3 size: 15 residues. V lost 1 base, J lost 3 bases, and 10 bases lay in between. As DNA, the CDR3 is TGTGCCAGCAGCTTAGGTACAGGGATCAATCAGCCCCAGCATTTT. It is translated as CASSLGTGINQPQHF.

DNA for the CDR3: TGTGCCAGTAGTAGTCTCGGCTCTGGAAACACCATATATTTT. Amino acid sequence: CASSSLGSGNTIYF. The chain joins TRBV19 to TRBJ1-3; D gene ambiguous. The CDR3 is made up of 14 amino acids. CDR1 is LNHDA and CDR2 is SQIVND in the germline V gene (reference sequence). V dropped 4 bases and J dropped 0 bases, with 7 bases sitting between them. The complete variable domain, with remaining parts taken from reference TRBV19 and TRBJ1-3, reads DGGITQSPKYLFRKEGQNVTLSCEQNLNHDAMYWYRQDPGQGLRLIYYSQIVNDFQKGDIAEGYSVSREKKESFPLTVTSAQKNPTAFYLCASSSLGSGNTIYFGEGSWLTVV.

This chain joins TRBV28 and TRBJ2-1; 14 bases match TRBD2. Trimming removed 3 bases from V and 3 bases from J; junction bases left unmatched: 22. Germline CDR1 and CDR2: MDHEN and SYDVKM. The CDR3 totals 23 residues. The CDR3 protein is CASSFWTPPGLAGARHLYNEQFF. CDR3 nucleotide sequence: TGTGCCAGCAGTTTCTGGACACCACCGGGACTAGCGGGAGCTCGGCATCTCTACAATGAGCAGTTCTTC.

The rearrangement uses TRBV30 and TRBJ1-1; TRBD1 might be the D (5 bases). V was cut by 4 bases and J by 4 bases, with 19 bases left in between. This CDR3 contains 15 residues. Germline values: CDR1 GTSNPN, CDR2 SVGIG (reference sequence). CDR3: CAWTGDSRWGTEAFF. In DNA form, the CDR3 reads TGTGCCTGGACTGGGGACTCCCGGTGGGGCACTGAAGCTTTCTTT.

This clone has a single count. The rearrangement links TRBV19 to TRBJ2-3; D unresolved. CDR3 length: 13 residues. V was pared by 1 base and J by 2 bases, with 4 bases between. Germline-derived CDR1 and CDR2 are LNHDA and SQIVND (reference sequence). The CDR3 loop reads CASSIVNTDTQYF. CDR3 DNA sequence: TGTGCCAGTAGTATAGTCAACACAGATACGCAGTATTTT.

This sequence joins TRBV2 and TRBJ2-1, with D tentatively TRBD1 (6 bases). There are 11 residues in the CDR3. Germline values: CDR1 SNHLY, CDR2 FYNNEI. Trimming pared 9 bases from V and 4 bases from J, leaving 7 bases between. CDR3 protein: CASGQYNEQFF. The CDR3 region has the DNA TGTGCCAGTGGACAGTACAATGAGCAGTTCTTC. Full variable domain (rest looked up from reference TRBV2 and TRBJ2-1): EPEVTQTPSHQVTQMGQEVILRCVPISNHLYFYWYRQILGQKVEFLVSFYNNEISEKSEIFDDQFSVERPDGSNFTLKIRSTKLEDSAMYFCASGQYNEQFFGPGTRLTVL.

The chain uses TRBV29-1 and TRBJ2-1, with TRBD2 identical over 8 bases. The CDR3 covers 13 residues. V gave up 7 bases and J gave up 9 bases; unmatched junction bases: 11. Germline-derived CDR1 and CDR2 are SQVTM and ANQGSEA. The chain's CDR3 is CSAGLAVNVEQFF. DNA for the CDR3: TGCAGCGCCGGACTAGCCGTAAATGTTGAGCAGTTCTTC.

The chain links TRBV28 to TRBJ2-7; D is unresolved. The germline V gene has CDR1 MDHEN and CDR2 SYDVKM. The CDR3 has 18 amino acids. V dropped 6 bases and J dropped 0 bases, with 24 bases sitting between them. For the CDR3, the DNA is TGTGCCAGCAGCCCCCAACCCCACCTAGGAAGGAGCTCCTACGAGCAGTACTTC. Protein: CASSPQPHLGRSSYEQYF. The whole variable domain, filled in from reference TRBV28 and TRBJ2-7, reads DVKVTQSSRYLVKRTGEKVFLECVQDMDHENMFWYRQDPGLGLRLIYFSYDVKMKEKGDIPEGYSVSREKKERFSLILESASTNQTSMYLCASSPQPHLGRSSYEQYFGPGTRLTVT.